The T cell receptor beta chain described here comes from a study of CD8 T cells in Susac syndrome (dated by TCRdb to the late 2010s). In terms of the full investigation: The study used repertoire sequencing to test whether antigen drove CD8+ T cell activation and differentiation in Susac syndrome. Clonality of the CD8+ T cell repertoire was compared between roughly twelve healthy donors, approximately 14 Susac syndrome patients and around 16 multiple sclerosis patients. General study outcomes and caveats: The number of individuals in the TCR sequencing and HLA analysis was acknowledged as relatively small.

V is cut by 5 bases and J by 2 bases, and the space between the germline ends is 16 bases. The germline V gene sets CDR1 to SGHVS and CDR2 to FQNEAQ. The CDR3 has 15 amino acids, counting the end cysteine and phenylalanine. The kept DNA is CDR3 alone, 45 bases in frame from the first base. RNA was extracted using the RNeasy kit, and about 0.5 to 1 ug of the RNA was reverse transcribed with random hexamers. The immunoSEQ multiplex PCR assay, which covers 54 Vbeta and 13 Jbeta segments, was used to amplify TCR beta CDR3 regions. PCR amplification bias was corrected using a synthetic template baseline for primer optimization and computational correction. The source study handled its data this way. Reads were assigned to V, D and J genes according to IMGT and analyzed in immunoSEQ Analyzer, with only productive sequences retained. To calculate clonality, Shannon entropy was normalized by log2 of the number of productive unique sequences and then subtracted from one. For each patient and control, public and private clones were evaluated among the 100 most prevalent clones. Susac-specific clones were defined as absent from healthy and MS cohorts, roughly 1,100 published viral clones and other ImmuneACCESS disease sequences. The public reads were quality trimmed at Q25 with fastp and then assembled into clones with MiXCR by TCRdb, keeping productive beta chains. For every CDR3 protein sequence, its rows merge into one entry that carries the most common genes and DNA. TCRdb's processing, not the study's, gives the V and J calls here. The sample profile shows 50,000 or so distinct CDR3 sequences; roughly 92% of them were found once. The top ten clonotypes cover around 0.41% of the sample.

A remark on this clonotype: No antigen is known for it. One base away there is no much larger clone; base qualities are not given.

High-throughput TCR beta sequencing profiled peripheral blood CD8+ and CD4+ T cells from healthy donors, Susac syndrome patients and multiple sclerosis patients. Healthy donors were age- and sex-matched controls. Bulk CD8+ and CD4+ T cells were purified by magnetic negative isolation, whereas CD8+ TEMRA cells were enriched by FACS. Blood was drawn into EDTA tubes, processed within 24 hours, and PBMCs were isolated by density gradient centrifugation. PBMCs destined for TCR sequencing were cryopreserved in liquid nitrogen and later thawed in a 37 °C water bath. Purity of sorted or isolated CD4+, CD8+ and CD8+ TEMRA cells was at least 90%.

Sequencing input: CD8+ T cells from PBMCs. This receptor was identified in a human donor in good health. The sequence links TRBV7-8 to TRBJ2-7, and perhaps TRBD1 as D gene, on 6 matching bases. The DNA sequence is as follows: TGTGCCAGCAGCCGTATTCCCAGGGGCCCCTACGAGCAGTACTTC. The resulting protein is CASSRIPRGPYEQYF. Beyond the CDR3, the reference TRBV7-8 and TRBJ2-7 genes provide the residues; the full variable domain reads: GAGVSQSPRYKVAKRGQDVALRCDPISGHVSLFWYQQALGQGPEFLTYFQNEAQLDKSGLPSDRFFAERPEGSVSTLKIQRTQQEDSAVYLCASSRIPRGPYEQYFGPGTRLTVT.